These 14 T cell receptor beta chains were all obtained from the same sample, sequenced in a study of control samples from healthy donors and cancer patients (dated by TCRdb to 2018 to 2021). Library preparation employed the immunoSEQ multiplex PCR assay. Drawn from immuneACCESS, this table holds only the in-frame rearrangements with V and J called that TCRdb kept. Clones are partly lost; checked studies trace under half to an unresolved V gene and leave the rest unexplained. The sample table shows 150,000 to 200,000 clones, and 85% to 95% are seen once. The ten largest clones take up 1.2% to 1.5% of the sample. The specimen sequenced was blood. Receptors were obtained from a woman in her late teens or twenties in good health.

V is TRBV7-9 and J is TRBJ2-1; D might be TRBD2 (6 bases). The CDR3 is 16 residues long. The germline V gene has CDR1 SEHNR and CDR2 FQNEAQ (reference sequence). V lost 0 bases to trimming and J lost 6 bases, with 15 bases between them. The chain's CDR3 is CASSLARGTSANEQFF. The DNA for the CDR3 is TGTGCCAGCAGCTTAGCGAGAGGGACTTCGGCCAATGAGCAGTTCTTC.

CDR3 sequence: CASSVGGPDTQYF. CDR3 nucleotide sequence: TGTGCCAGCAGCGTAGGGGGCCCAGATACGCAGTATTTT. V gene TRBV9 combines with J gene TRBJ2-3; a weak D match, TRBD1 (5 bases). V lost 0 bases, J lost 4 bases, and 6 bases lay in between. In germline, CDR1 is SGDLS, CDR2 YYNGEE. This CDR3 has 13 amino acids.

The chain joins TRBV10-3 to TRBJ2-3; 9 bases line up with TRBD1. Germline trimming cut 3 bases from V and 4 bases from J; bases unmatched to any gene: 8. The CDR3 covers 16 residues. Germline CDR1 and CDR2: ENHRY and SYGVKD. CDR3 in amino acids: CAISESQGARADTQYF. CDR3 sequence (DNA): TGTGCCATCAGTGAATCACAGGGGGCCAGGGCAGATACGCAGTATTTT.

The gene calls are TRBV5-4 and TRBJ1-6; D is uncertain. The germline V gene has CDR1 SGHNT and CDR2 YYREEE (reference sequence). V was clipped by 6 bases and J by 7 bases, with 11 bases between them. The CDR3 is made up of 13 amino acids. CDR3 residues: CASTPGLNSPLHF. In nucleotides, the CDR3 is TGTGCCAGCACCCCTGGGCTGAATTCACCCCTCCACTTT. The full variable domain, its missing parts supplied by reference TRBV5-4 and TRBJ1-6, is ETGVTQSPTHLIKTRGQQVTLRCSSQSGHNTVSWYQQALGQGPQFIFQYYREEENGRGNFPPRFSGLQFPNYSSELNVNALELDDSALYLCASTPGLNSPLHFGNGTRLTVT.

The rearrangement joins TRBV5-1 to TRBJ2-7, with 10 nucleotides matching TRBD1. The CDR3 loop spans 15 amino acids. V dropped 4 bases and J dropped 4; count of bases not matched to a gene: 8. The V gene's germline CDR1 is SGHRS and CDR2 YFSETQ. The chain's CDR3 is CASSIETGGPYEQYF. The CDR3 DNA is TGCGCCAGCAGCATAGAGACAGGGGGCCCATACGAGCAGTACTTC.

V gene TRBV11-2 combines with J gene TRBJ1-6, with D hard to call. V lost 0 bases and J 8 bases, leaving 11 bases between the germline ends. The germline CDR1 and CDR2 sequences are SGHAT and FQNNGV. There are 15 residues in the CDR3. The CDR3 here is CASSLDKGSYSPLHF. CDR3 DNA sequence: TGTGCCAGCAGCTTAGATAAGGGCAGTTATTCACCCCTCCACTTT.

CDR3 nucleotides: TGCAGCGTTGAAGTGGGCGGGCAACTAGCGGGAATGAATACGCAGTATTTT. It translates to CSVEVGGQLAGMNTQYF. The chain carries TRBV29-1 and TRBJ2-3; the match to TRBD2 covers 10 bases. Per the germline V gene, CDR1 is SQVTM and CDR2 is ANQGSEA. V lost 1 base to trimming and J lost 7 bases; unmatched junction nucleotides: 14. CDR3 size: 17 residues.

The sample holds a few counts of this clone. The DNA for the CDR3 is TGTGCCAGCAGTTACACAGGGTACTACGAGCAGTACTTC. Its protein is CASSYTGYYEQYF. The V and J genes are TRBV6-2 or TRBV6-3 and TRBJ2-7; D might be TRBD1 (6 bases). This CDR3 spans 13 amino acids. V was pared by 2 bases and J by 3 bases, with 8 bases between. Germline V CDR1 and CDR2: MNHEY, SVGEGT.

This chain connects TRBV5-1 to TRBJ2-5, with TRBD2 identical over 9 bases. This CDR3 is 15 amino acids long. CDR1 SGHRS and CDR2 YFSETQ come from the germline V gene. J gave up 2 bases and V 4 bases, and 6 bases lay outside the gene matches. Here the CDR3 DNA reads TGCGCCAGCAGCGCCGGGACTAGCCGGCAAGAGACCCAGTACTTC. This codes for CASSAGTSRQETQYF.

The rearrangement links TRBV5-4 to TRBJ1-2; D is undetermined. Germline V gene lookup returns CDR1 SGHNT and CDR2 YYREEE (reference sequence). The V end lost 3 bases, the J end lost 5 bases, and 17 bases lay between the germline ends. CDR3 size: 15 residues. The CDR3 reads CASSSADKGIYGYTF. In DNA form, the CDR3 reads TGTGCCAGCAGCTCGGCTGATAAGGGAATATATGGCTACACCTTC.

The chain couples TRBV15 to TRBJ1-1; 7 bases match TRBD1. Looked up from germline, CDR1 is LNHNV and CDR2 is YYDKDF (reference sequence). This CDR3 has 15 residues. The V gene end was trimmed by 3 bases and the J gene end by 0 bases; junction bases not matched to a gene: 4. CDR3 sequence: CATSSGDSLNTEAFF. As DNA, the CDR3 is TGTGCCACCAGCAGTGGGGACAGCCTGAACACTGAAGCTTTCTTT.

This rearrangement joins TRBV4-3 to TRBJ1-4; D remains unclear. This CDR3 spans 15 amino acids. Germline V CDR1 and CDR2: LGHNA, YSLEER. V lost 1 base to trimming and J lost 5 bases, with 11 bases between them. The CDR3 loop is CASSQGVSGNEKLFF. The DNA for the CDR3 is TGCGCCAGCAGCCAAGGTGTGTCGGGGAATGAAAAACTGTTTTTT.

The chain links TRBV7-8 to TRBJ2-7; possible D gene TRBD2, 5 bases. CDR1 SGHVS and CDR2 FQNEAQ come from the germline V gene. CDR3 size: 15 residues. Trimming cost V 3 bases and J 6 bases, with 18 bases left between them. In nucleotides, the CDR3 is TGTGCCAGCAGCTTTAAGCGGCTAGCCCTAGGCGAGCAGTACTTC. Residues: CASSFKRLALGEQYF.

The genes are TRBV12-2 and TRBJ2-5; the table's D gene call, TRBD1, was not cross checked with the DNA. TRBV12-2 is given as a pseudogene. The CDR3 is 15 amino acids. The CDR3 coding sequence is TGTGCAAGTCGCTTTCGACAGGGTGGCTCGGAGACCCAGTACTTC. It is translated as CASRFRQGGSETQYF.